Reported below is one TCR beta chain. Antigen: not known. TCRdb's table, derived via immunoSEQ multiplex PCR, lists solely in-frame clones and lacks some. The sample has approximately 15,000 clones, 77% seen once. Grafts had their tissue processed, releasing intraepithelial and lamina propria lymphocytes. This CDR3 comprises 15 residues. V was cut by 5 bases and J by 1 base, with 14 bases left in between. Per the germline V gene, CDR1 is SGHVS and CDR2 is FQNEAQ. The entry originates in a study of graft-versus-host responses after intestinal transplantation. Study details: Multivisceral, liver-intestinal, or isolated intestinal transplants were given to recipients. Every recipient underwent anti-thymocyte globulin induction, then tacrolimus and steroids for about three years.

Study-wide points: Detected in recipient marrow were GvH clones, some of which were first observed in ileum or blood. Elevated graft-versus-host to host-versus-graft clonal ratios in allografts were recorded for patients with graft-donor T cell macrochimerism.

Here the sequenced sample was ileum tissue, taken 27 days after intestinal transplant. This clonotype was obtained from a human patient who received an intestinal transplant, so some T cells may come from the graft donor. This sequence joins TRBV7-8 and TRBJ1-1, with D possibly matching TRBD1 (6 bases). The DNA of the CDR3 is TGTGCCAGCAGCCAGGATCAGGGGACGAACACTGAAGCTTTCTTT. Translation gives CASSQDQGTNTEAFF.